This T cell receptor (beta chain) derives from a study of blood T cell repertoires in COVID-19 (dated by TCRdb to 2019 to 2021). About the full investigation: The collaborator samples originated in the United States, Italy and Spain and spanned the acute and convalescent phases of COVID-19. The prospective study material was composed of cDNA or gDNA derived from T cells, B-cell-depleted T cells, or PBMCs. Subjects who had been exposed to COVID-19, were actively infected with it, or had recovered from it provided the deeply sampled blood TCRbeta repertoires that made up the dataset. The repertoires were released in a freely available public database intended as a resource for research on the immune response to SARS-CoV-2. The samples were drawn from two sources: the first 160 participants of the ongoing ImmuneRACE study, and 1,254 subjects contributed by 6 global collaborators. Nearly every sample came with metadata listing a de-identified subject ID, COVID-19 status, age in years and sex. HLA class I and class II types, where available, came from metadata supplied by the sample provider rather than from assay-based typing.

Concerning this clone: Its recognized antigen is unknown. No base quality information exists; no much larger clone differs at one position.

TCRbeta CDR3 regions were amplified from genomic DNA by means of the immunoSEQ Assay, a bias-controlled multiplex PCR. Turning to the authors' computational methods: The number of nucleated cells in each sample was estimated from the amplification of reference gene primers within the assay. Sequence reads were collapsed and filtered to measure the absolute abundance of every unique TCRbeta CDR3 rearrangement. For each sample, productive Simpson clonality was calculated as the square root of Simpson's diversity index across productive rearrangements. TCRdb mirrors the immuneACCESS table, restricted to in-frame sequences. Some clones are absent from its copies; in checked studies, under half trace to an unresolved V gene, and the reason for the others is unknown. V and J calls plus clone size are reproduced from that table; the DNA served to infer D and trimming. In this sample the table shows 140,000 to 150,000 clones, around four fifths of which occur a single time. In total, the top ten clones hold about 3.1% of the sample.

CDR1 and CDR2 were assigned from the germline V gene (reference sequence) as MNHNY and SVGAGI. V has 5 bases trimmed and J has 2 bases trimmed; junction bases matching no gene number 14. The CDR3 contains 17 residues, cysteine and phenylalanine counted. The sequence is cut down to CDR3 DNA, 51 bases in frame from base 1. Each collaborating institution followed its own protocols to collect whole blood in K2EDTA tubes. For TCRbeta analysis, collaborators shipped samples as frozen whole blood, isolated PBMCs, or DNA extracted from either of those sample types. What the study reported, not specific to this receptor: How much clinical and demographic metadata was included differed by source and by participant, and the metadata was provided uncurated.

This clonotype was obtained from a woman between 35 and 50 years old with active or convalescent COVID-19. The chain links TRBV6-6 with TRBJ1-1; TRBD1 fits 7 bases in the junction. Sequenced sample: peripheral blood. The DNA sequence reads TGTGCCAGCAGTCCCAAAGTTCAACAGGGGCCTAACACTGAAGCTTTCTTT. Its protein product is CASSPKVQQGPNTEAFF.